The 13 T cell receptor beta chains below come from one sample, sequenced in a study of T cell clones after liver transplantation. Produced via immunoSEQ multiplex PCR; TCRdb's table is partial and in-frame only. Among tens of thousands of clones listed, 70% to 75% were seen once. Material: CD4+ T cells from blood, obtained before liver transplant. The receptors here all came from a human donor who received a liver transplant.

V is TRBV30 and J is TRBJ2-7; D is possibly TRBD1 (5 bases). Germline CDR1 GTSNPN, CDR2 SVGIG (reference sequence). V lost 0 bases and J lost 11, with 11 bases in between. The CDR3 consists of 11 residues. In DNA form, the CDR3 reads TGTGCCTGGAGTGTACAAGGGGCCAAGTACTTC. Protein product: CAWSVQGAKYF. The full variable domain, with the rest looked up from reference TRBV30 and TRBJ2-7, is SQTIHQWPATLVQPVGSPLSLECTVEGTSNPNLYWYRQAAGRGLQLLFYSVGIGQISSEVPQNLSASRPQDRQFILSSKKLLLSDSGFYLCAWSVQGAKYFGPGTRLTVT.

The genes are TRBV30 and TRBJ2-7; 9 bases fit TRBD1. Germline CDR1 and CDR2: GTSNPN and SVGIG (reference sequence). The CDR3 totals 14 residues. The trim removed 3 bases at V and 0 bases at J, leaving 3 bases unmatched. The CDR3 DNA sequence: TGTGCCTGGAGGGGACAGGGCAGCTCCTACGAGCAGTACTTC. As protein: CAWRGQGSSYEQYF. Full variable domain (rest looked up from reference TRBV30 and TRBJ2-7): SQTIHQWPATLVQPVGSPLSLECTVEGTSNPNLYWYRQAAGRGLQLLFYSVGIGQISSEVPQNLSASRPQDRQFILSSKKLLLSDSGFYLCAWRGQGSSYEQYFGPGTRLTVT.

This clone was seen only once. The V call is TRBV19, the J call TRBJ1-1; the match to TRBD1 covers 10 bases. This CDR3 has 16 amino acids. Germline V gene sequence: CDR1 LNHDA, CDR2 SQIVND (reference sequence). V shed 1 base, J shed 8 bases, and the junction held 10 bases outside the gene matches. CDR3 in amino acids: CASSIVGTGVGPEAFF. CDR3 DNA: TGTGCCAGTAGTATAGTAGGGACAGGGGTTGGGCCGGAAGCTTTCTTT.

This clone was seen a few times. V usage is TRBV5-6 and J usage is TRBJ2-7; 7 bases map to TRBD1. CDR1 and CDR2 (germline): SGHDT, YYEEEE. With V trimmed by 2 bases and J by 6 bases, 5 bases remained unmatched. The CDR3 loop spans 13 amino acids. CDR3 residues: CASSFQGVGEQYF. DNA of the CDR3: TGTGCCAGCAGCTTCCAGGGGGTAGGCGAGCAGTACTTC.

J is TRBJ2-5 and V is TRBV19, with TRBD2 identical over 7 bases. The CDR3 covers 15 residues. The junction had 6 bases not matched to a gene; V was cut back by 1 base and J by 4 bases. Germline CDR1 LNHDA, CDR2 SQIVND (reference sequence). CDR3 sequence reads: CASSIGSREAETQYF. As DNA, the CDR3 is TGTGCCAGTAGTATAGGCAGTCGGGAGGCAGAGACCCAGTACTTC.

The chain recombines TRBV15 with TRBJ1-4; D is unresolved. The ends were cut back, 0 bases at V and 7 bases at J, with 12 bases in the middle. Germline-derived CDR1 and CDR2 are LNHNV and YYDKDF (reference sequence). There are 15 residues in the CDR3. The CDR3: CATSRDQGRSEKLFF. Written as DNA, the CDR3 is TGTGCCACCAGCAGAGATCAAGGCAGGTCTGAAAAACTGTTTTTT.

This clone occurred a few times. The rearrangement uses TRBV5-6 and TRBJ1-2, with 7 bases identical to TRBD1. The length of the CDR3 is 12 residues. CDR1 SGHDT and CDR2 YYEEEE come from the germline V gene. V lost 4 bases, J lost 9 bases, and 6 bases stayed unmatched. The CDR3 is CASSPGQASYTF. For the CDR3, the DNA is TGTGCCAGCAGCCCAGGACAGGCTAGCTACACCTTC.

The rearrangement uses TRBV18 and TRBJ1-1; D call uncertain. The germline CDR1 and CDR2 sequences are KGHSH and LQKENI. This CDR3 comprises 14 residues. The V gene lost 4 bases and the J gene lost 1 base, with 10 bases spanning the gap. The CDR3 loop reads CASSRAATNTEAFF. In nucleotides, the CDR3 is TGTGCCAGCTCACGTGCGGCCACGAACACTGAAGCTTTCTTT.

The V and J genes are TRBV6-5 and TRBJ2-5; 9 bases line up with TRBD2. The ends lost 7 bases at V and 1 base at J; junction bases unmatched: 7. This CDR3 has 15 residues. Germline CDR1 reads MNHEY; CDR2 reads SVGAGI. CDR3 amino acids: CASTARRGGQETQYF. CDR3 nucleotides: TGTGCCAGCACTGCCAGGCGGGGGGGCCAAGAGACCCAGTACTTC.

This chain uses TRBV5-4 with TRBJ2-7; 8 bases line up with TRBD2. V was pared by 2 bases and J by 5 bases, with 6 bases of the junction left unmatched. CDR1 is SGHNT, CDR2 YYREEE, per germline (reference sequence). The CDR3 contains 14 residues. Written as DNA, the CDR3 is TGTGCCAGCAGCTTATCAGCGGGGGTCCACGAGCAGTACTTC. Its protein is CASSLSAGVHEQYF.

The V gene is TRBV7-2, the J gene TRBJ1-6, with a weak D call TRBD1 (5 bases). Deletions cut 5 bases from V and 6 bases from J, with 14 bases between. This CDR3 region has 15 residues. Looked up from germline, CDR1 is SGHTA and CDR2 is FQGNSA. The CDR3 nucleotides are TGTGCCAGCAGCATAGGGAGGGGTGGTAATTCACCCCTCCACTTT. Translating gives CASSIGRGGNSPLHF.

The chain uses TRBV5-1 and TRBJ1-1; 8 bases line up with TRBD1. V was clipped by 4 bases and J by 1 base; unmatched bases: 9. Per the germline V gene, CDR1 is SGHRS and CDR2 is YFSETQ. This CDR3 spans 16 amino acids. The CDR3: CASSPWTGTTNTEAFF. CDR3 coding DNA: TGCGCCAGCAGCCCCTGGACAGGGACTACGAACACTGAAGCTTTCTTT.

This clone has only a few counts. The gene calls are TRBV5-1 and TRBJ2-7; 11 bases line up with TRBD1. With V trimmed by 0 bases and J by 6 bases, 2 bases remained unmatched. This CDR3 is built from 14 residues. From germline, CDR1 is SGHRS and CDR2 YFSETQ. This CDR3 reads CASSLVGTGGEQYF. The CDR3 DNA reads TGCGCCAGCAGCTTGGTGGGGACAGGGGGCGAGCAGTACTTC.